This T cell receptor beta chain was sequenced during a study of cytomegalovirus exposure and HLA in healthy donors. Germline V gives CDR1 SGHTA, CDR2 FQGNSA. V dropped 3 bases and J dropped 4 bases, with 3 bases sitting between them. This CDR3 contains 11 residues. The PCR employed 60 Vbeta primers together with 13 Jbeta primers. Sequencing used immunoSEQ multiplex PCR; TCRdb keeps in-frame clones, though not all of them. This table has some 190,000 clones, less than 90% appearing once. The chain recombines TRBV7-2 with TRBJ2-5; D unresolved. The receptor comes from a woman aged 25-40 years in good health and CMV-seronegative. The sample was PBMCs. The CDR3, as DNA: TGTGCCAGCAGCTTCGTAGAGACCCAGTACTTC. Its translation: CASSFVETQYF. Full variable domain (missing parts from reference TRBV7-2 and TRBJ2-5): GAGVSQSPSNKVTEKGKDVELRCDPISGHTALYWYRQSLGQGLEFLIYFQGNSAPDKSGLPSDRFSAERTGGSVSTLTIQRTQQEDSAVYLCASSFVETQYFGPGTRLLVL.